Below are 2 T cell receptor beta chains sequenced from a single sample in a study of control samples from healthy donors and cancer patients. Libraries were prepared by immunoSEQ multiplex PCR; TCRdb keeps only in-frame clonotypes and omits some of them. The sample lists approximately 150,000 clones; about nine tenths were seen once. The sample was blood. Receptor source: a man aged 25-40 years in good health.

This chain's CDR3 is CAWSVPGRATAAFF. The CDR3 DNA reads TGTGCCTGGAGTGTCCCGGGGCGGGCGACCGCGGCTTTCTTT. V gene TRBV30 combines with J gene TRBJ1-1, with D perhaps matching TRBD1 (5 bases). V was clipped by 0 bases and J by 11 bases, with 19 bases between them. Per the germline V gene, CDR1 is GTSNPN and CDR2 is SVGIG (reference sequence). This CDR3 has 14 amino acids.

V usage is TRBV14 and J usage is TRBJ2-1, with D uncertain. V was cut by 4 bases and J by 9 bases, with 10 bases left in between. The CDR3 is made up of 12 amino acids. The V gene's germline CDR1 is SGHDN and CDR2 FVKESK. This CDR3 reads CASSRHSAEQFF. The CDR3 DNA reads as TGTGCCAGCAGCCGCCACTCGGCTGAGCAGTTCTTC.